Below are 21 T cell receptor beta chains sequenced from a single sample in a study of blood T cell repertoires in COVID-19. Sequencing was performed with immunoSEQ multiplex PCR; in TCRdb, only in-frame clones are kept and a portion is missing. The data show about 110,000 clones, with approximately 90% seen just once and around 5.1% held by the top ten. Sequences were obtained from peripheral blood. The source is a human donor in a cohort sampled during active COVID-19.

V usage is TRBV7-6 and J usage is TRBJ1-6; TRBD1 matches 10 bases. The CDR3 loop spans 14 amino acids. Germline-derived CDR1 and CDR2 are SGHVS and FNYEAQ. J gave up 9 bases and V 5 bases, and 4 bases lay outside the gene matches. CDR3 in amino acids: CASSRTGGGSPLHF. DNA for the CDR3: TGTGCCAGCAGCCGGACAGGGGGTGGTTCACCCCTCCACTTT.

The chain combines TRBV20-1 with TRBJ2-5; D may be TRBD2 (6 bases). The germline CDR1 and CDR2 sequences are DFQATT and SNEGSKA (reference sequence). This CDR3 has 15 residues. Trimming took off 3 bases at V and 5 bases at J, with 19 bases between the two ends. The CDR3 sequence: CSASKDYPMWETQYF. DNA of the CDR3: TGCAGTGCTAGTAAGGACTACCCGATGTGGGAGACCCAGTACTTC.

The CDR3 here is CASSPPGLNTEAFF. DNA for the CDR3: TGTGCCAGTTCCCCCCCCGGGTTGAACACTGAAGCTTTCTTT. V usage is TRBV18 and J usage is TRBJ1-1, with D unclear. The germline V and J ends were trimmed by 9 bases and 0 bases, with 14 bases remaining between them. Germline CDR1 KGHSH, CDR2 LQKENI. The CDR3 is made up of 14 amino acids.

CDR3 region: CASASRAGSLSGYTF. In nucleotides, the CDR3 is TGCGCCAGCGCATCCAGGGCAGGGTCTTTGAGCGGCTACACCTTC. This chain joins TRBV5-1 and TRBJ1-2; TRBD1 is a possible D gene (5 bases). The CDR3 totals 15 residues. Trimming removed 7 bases from V and 8 bases from J, with 24 bases in between. Germline CDR1 and CDR2: SGHRS and YFSETQ.

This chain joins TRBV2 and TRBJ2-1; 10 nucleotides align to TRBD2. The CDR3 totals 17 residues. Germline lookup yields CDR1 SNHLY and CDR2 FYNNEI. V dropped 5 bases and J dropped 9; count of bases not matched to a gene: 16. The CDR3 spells CASSSPGTSDFQVEQFF. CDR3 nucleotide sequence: TGTGCCAGCAGTAGCCCCGGGACTAGCGACTTCCAGGTTGAGCAGTTCTTC. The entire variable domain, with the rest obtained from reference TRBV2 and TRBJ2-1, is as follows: EPEVTQTPSHQVTQMGQEVILRCVPISNHLYFYWYRQILGQKVEFLVSFYNNEISEKSEIFDDQFSVERPDGSNFTLKIRSTKLEDSAMYFCASSSPGTSDFQVEQFFGPGTRLTVL.

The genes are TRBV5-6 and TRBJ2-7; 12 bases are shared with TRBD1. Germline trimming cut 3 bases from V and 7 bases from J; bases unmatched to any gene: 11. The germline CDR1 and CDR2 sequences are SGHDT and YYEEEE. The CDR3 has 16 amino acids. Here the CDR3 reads CASSSLSRDRGREQYF. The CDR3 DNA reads TGTGCCAGCAGCTCACTATCCCGGGACAGGGGGCGGGAGCAGTACTTC.

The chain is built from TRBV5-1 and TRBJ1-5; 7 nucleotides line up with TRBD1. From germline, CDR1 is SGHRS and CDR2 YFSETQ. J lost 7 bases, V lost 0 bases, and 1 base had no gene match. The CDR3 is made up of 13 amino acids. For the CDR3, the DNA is TGCGCCAGCAGCTTGGGGACAGGACAGCCCCAGCATTTT. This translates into CASSLGTGQPQHF.

The CDR3 is CASSRDRDTEAFF. Here the CDR3 DNA reads TGTGCCAGCAGTAGGGACAGGGACACTGAAGCTTTCTTT. J is TRBJ1-1 and V is TRBV11-1, with 9 bases aligning to TRBD1. The germline V gene encodes CDR1 SGHAT and CDR2 FQDESV (reference sequence). V shed 6 bases and J 3 bases; nucleotides not matched to a gene: 2. This CDR3 is built from 13 residues.

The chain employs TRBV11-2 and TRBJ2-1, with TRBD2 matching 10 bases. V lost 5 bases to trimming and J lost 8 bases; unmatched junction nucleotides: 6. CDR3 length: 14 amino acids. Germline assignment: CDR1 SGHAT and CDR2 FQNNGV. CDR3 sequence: CASSPSGRAYEQFF. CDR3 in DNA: TGTGCCAGCAGCCCCAGCGGGAGGGCCTATGAGCAGTTCTTC.

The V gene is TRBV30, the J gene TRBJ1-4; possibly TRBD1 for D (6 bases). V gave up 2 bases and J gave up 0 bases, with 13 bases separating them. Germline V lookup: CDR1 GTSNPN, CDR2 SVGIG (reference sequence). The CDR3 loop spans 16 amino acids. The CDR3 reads CAWSLRTASTNEKLFF. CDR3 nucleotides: TGTGCCTGGAGTCTCCGGACAGCTTCAACTAATGAAAAACTGTTTTTT.

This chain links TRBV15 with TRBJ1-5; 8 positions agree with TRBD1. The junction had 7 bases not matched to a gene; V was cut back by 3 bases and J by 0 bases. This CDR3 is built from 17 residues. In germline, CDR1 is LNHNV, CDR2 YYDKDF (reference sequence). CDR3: CATSRDRAISSNQPQHF. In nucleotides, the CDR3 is TGTGCCACCAGCAGGGACAGGGCAATCTCTAGCAATCAGCCCCAGCATTTT.

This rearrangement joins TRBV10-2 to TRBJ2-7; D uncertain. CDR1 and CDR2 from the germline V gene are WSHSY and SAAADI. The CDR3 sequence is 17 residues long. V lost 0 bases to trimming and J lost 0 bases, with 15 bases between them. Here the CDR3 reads CASSESILQRNSYEQYF. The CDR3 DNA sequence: TGCGCCAGCAGTGAGTCGATCCTGCAGCGTAACTCCTACGAGCAGTACTTC.

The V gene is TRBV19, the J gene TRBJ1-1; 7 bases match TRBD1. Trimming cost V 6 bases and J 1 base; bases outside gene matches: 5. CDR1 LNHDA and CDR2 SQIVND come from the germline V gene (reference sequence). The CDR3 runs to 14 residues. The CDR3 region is CASSKDRANTEAFF. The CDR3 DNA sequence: TGTGCCAGTAGCAAAGACAGGGCGAACACTGAAGCTTTCTTT.

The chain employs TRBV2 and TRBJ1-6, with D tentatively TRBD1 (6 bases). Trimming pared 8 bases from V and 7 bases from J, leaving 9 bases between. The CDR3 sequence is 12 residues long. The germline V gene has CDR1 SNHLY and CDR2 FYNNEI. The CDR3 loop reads CASGQPNSPLHF. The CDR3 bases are TGTGCCAGCGGACAGCCGAATTCACCCCTCCACTTT.

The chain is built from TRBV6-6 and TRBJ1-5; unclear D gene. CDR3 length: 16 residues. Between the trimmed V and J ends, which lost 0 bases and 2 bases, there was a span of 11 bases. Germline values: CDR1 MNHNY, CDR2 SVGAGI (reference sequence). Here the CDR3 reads CASSYSVRVGNQPQHF. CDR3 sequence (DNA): TGTGCCAGCAGTTACTCTGTGCGTGTGGGCAATCAGCCCCAGCATTTT.

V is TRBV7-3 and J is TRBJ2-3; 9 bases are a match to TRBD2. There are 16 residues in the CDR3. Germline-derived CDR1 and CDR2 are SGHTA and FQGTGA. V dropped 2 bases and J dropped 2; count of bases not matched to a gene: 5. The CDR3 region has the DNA TGTGCCAGCAGCTTATCTCCTAGCGGGATCACAGATACGCAGTATTTT. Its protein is CASSLSPSGITDTQYF.

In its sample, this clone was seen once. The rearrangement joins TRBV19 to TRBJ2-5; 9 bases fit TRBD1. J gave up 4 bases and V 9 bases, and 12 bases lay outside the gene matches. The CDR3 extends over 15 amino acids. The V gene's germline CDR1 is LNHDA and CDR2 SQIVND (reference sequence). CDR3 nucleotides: TGTGCCAGCGCCCGGGACAGGGCCTGGGGAGAGACCCAGTACTTC. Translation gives CASARDRAWGETQYF.

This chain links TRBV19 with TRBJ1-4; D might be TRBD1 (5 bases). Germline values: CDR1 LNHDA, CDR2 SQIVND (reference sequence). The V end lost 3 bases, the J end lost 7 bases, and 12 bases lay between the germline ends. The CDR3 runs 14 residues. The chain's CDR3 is CASSIRGQGEKLFF. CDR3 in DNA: TGTGCCAGTAGTATTCGAGGTCAGGGTGAAAAACTGTTTTTT.

The CDR3 DNA sequence: TGTGCCAGCAGTTCTGGGACAGTAGCTGGAAACACCATATATTTT. Encoded protein: CASSSGTVAGNTIYF. The rearrangement joins TRBV6-5 to TRBJ1-3, with 7 bases lining up with TRBD1. The CDR3 length is 15 residues. The V gene end was trimmed by 4 bases and the J gene end by 2 bases; junction bases not matched to a gene: 5. The V gene's germline CDR1 is MNHEY and CDR2 SVGAGI.

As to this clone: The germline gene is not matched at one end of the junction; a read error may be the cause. The CDR3 reads CASSLGSTYENLFF. The DNA for the CDR3 is TGTGCCAGCAGTCTGGGGAGTACATATGAAAATCTGTTTTTT. The V call is TRBV2, the J call TRBJ1-4, with D hard to call. Per the germline V gene, CDR1 is SNHLY and CDR2 is FYNNEI. The length of the CDR3 is 14 residues.

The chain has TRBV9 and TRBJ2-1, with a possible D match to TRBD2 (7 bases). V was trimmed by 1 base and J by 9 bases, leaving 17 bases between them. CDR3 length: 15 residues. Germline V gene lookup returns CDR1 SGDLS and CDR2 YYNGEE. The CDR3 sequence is CASSVTGRERGEQFF. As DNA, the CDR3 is TGTGCCAGCAGCGTAACAGGGCGGGAGAGGGGTGAGCAGTTCTTC. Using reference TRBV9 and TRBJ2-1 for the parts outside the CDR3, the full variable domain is DSGVTQTPKHLITATGQRVTLRCSPRSGDLSVYWYQQSLDQGLQFLIQYYNGEERAKGNILERFSAQQFPDLHSELNLSSLELGDSALYFCASSVTGRERGEQFFGPGTRLTVL.